The 25 T cell receptor beta chains reported below all come from one sample, sequenced in a study of CD4 and CD8 cells across lung adenocarcinoma regions. TCRdb reprocessed the PCR reads via MiXCR and lists one record per CDR3 protein. The sample lists 25,000 or so distinct CDR3 sequences, over 40% occurring once. Sequenced: CD4+ T cells from the center of a lung tumor. These receptors all come from a male donor with lung adenocarcinoma. The CD4 and CD8 labels of this study may be unreliable.

V and J are TRBV10-3 and TRBJ1-3; D uncertain. Germline V gene lookup returns CDR1 ENHRY and CDR2 SYGVKD. This CDR3 is built from 15 residues. This CDR3 is CACSILTGSGNTIYF. CDR3 nucleotides: TGTGCTTGCTCTATACTTACCGGCTCTGGAAACACCATATATTTT.

By share of the sample, this clonotype is medium-sized. This chain connects TRBV10-2 to TRBJ2-2, with D possibly matching TRBD1 (5 bases). The germline V gene encodes CDR1 WSHSY and CDR2 SAAADI. With 3 bases removed from V and 8 bases from J, the gap between germline ends came to 16 bases. The CDR3 runs to 15 residues. This CDR3 is CASSETPGSGGELFF. The CDR3 nucleotides are TGCGCCAGCAGTGAAACTCCAGGGTCTGGTGGGGAGCTGTTTTTT.

In DNA, the CDR3 is TGTGCCACCAGCAGAGGTTACACCGGGGAGCTGTTTTTT. Translating it yields CATSRGYTGELFF. J is TRBJ2-2 and V is TRBV15, with D uncertain. CDR3 length equals 13 residues. The V end was cut by 1 base, the J end by 3 bases, with 3 bases between. Germline V gives CDR1 LNHNV, CDR2 YYDKDF (reference sequence).

On this clonotype itself: Possible read error: a much larger clone is one base away. The CDR3 region has the DNA TGTGCCAGCAGTGAGACTAGCGGGGGGTCAGATACGCAGTATTTT. Amino acids: CASSETSGGSDTQYF. J is TRBJ2-3 and V is TRBV6-1, with 13 bases fitting TRBD2. Trimming cost V 3 bases and J 4 bases; bases outside gene matches: 1. The CDR3 sequence is 15 residues long. The germline V gene encodes CDR1 MNHNS and CDR2 SASEGT.

The sample holds a few counts of this clonotype. Here the CDR3 DNA reads TGCGCCAGCAGCCAAGCTCCCGGGGAGGACTATGGCTACACCTTC. Residues: CASSQAPGEDYGYTF. The V gene is TRBV4-1, the J gene TRBJ1-2, with D unresolved. The CDR3 sequence is 15 residues long. With 1 base removed from V and 3 bases from J, the gap between germline ends came to 12 bases. Germline loops: CDR1 MGHRA, CDR2 YSYEKL.

V usage is TRBV10-1 and J usage is TRBJ2-7; 8 nucleotides agree with TRBD2. The germline V gene has CDR1 WNHNN and CDR2 SYGVQD (reference sequence). CDR3 length equals 13 residues. V lost 6 bases, J lost 2 bases, and 3 bases stayed unmatched. CDR3 region: CASRREDAYEQYF. The CDR3 region has the DNA TGCGCCAGCAGGCGGGAGGACGCCTACGAGCAGTACTTC.

This clonotype is medium-sized (0.01 to 0.1%) in the sample. The chain recombines TRBV27 with TRBJ2-1; D perhaps matches TRBD2 (6 bases). Germline CDR1 is MNHEY and CDR2 is SMNVEV (reference sequence). The length of the CDR3 is 14 residues. V was shortened by 5 bases and J by 8 bases, with 16 bases between the two germline ends. The CDR3, as DNA: TGTGCCAGCAGTCCACTGGGACTTGCCGATGAGCAGTTCTTC. It encodes CASSPLGLADEQFF.

This sequence joins TRBV15 and TRBJ2-3, with 10 bases identical to TRBD2. V dropped 5 bases and J dropped 2; count of bases not matched to a gene: 7. This CDR3 has 16 amino acids. In germline, CDR1 is LNHNV, CDR2 YYDKDF (reference sequence). This CDR3 reads CATSVTSGAFTDTQYF. Written as DNA, the CDR3 is TGTGCCACCAGCGTAACTAGCGGGGCGTTCACAGATACGCAGTATTTT.

This clonotype counts as medium-sized. J is TRBJ2-1 and V is TRBV27; 8 bases align to TRBD2. Losses at the gene ends were 3 bases for V and 13 bases for J; bases not matched to a gene: 14. Germline V lookup: CDR1 MNHEY, CDR2 SMNVEV (reference sequence). The CDR3 spans 15 residues. For the CDR3, the DNA is TGTGCCAGCAGTTTTGGGACTAGAGGAGGTGGGACCCAGTTCTTC. It is translated as CASSFGTRGGGTQFF.

Note on this clonotype: One end of the junction does not line up with germline, which may come from a read error. This rearrangement joins TRBV11-3 to TRBJ2-2; 7 bases map to TRBD2. The germline gives CDR1 SGHNT, CDR2 YENEEA. The CDR3 is 15 amino acids. CDR3 region: CASSWDYHDTQEQFF. The CDR3 coding sequence is TGTGCCAGCAGCTGGGACTATCACGACACCCAGGAGCAGTTTTTT.

This clonotype has only a few counts. The chain carries TRBV6-1 and TRBJ2-7; maybe TRBD1 (6 bases). V lost 6 bases and J 4 bases, leaving 13 bases between the germline ends. CDR3 length: 13 amino acids. In germline, CDR1 is MNHNS, CDR2 SASEGT. CDR3 residues: CASSLDRKYEQYF. As DNA, the CDR3 is TGTGCCAGCAGCCTGGACAGAAAATACGAGCAGTACTTC.

Notes on this clonotype: One junction end disagrees with the germline gene, perhaps due to a read error. The chain employs TRBV27 and TRBJ2-3, with TRBD2 identical over 14 bases. This CDR3 contains 17 residues. CDR1 MNHEY and CDR2 SMNVEV come from the germline V gene (reference sequence). The CDR3 DNA reads TGTGCCAGCAGATCGGGACTAGCGGGAGTTCTGAAAAACACGCAGTATTTC. Residues: CASRSGLAGVLKNTQYF.

Of note for this clonotype: One end of the junction varies from germline; a read error may be responsible. The V gene is TRBV6-1, the J gene TRBJ2-1, with D perhaps TRBD2 (6 bases). CDR3 length: 14 residues. CDR1 and CDR2 from the germline V gene are MNHNS and SASEGT. CDR3: CASSLFSSVGEQFF. In DNA, the CDR3 is TGTGCCAGCAGTCTCTTTTCTAGCGTCGGGGAGCAGTTTTTC.

The rearrangement joins TRBV3-1 to TRBJ2-7, with D unresolved. V lost 1 base to trimming and J lost 2 bases, with 12 bases between them. The CDR3 covers 15 residues. The V gene's germline CDR1 is LGHDT and CDR2 YNNKEL (reference sequence). CDR3 sequence: CASSQGVGNPYEQYF. CDR3 nucleotides: TGTGCCAGCAGCCAAGGGGTGGGGAACCCCTACGAGCAGTACTTC.

This clonotype has at least ten counts. The V gene is TRBV10-3, the J gene TRBJ2-7; no firm D call. Looked up from germline, CDR1 is ENHRY and CDR2 is SYGVKD. The CDR3 extends over 11 amino acids. The V end was cut by 8 bases, the J end by 1 base, with 6 bases between. CDR3 protein: CAIGVSYEQYF. The CDR3 region has the DNA TGTGCCATCGGGGTTTCCTACGAGCAGTACTTC.

This clonotype came up a few times. V and J are TRBV4-1 and TRBJ2-3, with D tentatively TRBD1 (5 bases). Trimming removed 2 bases from V and 4 bases from J, with 7 bases in between. The CDR3 totals 13 residues. CDR1 is MGHRA and CDR2 is YSYEKL in the germline V gene. The CDR3 reads CASSQMGPDTQYF. CDR3 nucleotides: TGCGCCAGCAGCCAAATGGGGCCAGATACGCAGTATTTT.

On this clonotype itself: At one end, the junction sequence differs from germline, possibly due to a read error. J is TRBJ2-3 and V is TRBV27; D is tentatively TRBD1 or TRBD2 (5 bases each). This CDR3 is built from 15 residues. Germline CDR1 and CDR2: MNHEY and SMNVEV (reference sequence). The CDR3 bases are TGTGCCAGGGGGACGGGATTTCAATACCAAGATACCCAGTATTTC. Encoded protein: CARGTGFQYQDTQYF.

The V and J genes are TRBV4-1 and TRBJ2-3; no clear D. In germline, CDR1 is MGHRA, CDR2 YSYEKL. Trimming stripped 0 bases from V and 0 bases from J, with 10 bases between. The CDR3 loop spans 16 amino acids. The CDR3 protein is CASSQDPGSSTDTQYF. The CDR3, as DNA: TGCGCCAGCAGCCAAGATCCCGGGTCTAGCACAGATACGCAGTATTTT.

This clonotype was picked up many times. The rearrangement joins TRBV28 to TRBJ2-1; 8 bases match TRBD2. CDR3 length: 14 residues. Germline V CDR1 and CDR2: MDHEN, SYDVKM. V lost 8 bases, J lost 6 bases, and 9 bases stayed unmatched. CDR3 sequence reads: CASLWGSGSNEQFF. In nucleotides, the CDR3 is TGTGCCAGCCTATGGGGCAGCGGGAGCAATGAGCAGTTCTTC.

This sequence joins TRBV11-2 and TRBJ2-3, with 8 bases aligning to TRBD2. V lost 5 bases and J lost 2; bases outside the gene matches: 9. The CDR3 sequence is 16 residues long. CDR1 is SGHAT and CDR2 is FQNNGV in the germline V gene. CDR3 coding DNA: TGTGCCAGCAGCCCCAGAGTAGCGGGGTCCACAGATACGCAGTATTTT. Translation gives CASSPRVAGSTDTQYF.

The chain uses TRBV10-3 and TRBJ1-2; D may be TRBD1 (5 bases). Germline V gene sequence: CDR1 ENHRY, CDR2 SYGVKD. The V gene lost 5 bases and the J gene lost 4 bases, with 11 bases spanning the gap. The length of the CDR3 is 13 residues. CDR3 residues: CAISTGTFYGYTF. As DNA, the CDR3 is TGTGCCATCAGTACCGGGACCTTCTATGGCTACACCTTC.

The chain joins TRBV27 to TRBJ2-1; D perhaps matches TRBD1 (6 bases). The V gene lost 1 base and the J gene lost 10 bases, with 11 bases spanning the gap. Per germline, CDR1 MNHEY and CDR2 SMNVEV (reference sequence). The CDR3 has 13 amino acids. This CDR3 reads CASSLFGGPEQFF. The CDR3 DNA reads as TGTGCCAGCAGTTTATTTGGGGGCCCAGAGCAGTTCTTC.

Regarding this clonotype: One end of the junction varies from germline; a read error may be responsible. The V and J genes are TRBV6-1 and TRBJ2-4, with TRBD2 matching over 12 bases. The germline gives CDR1 MNHNS, CDR2 SASEGT. The CDR3 runs 14 residues. The CDR3: CATTFGTSGHMQYF. Written as DNA, the CDR3 is TGTGCCACCACCTTCGGGACTAGCGGGCACATGCAGTACTTC.

There are many counts of this clonotype. The V and J genes are TRBV5-4 and TRBJ2-2; 11 nucleotides align to TRBD2. Germline-derived CDR1 and CDR2 are SGHNT and YYREEE (reference sequence). The V and J ends lost 2 bases and 6 bases, in that order; junction bases with no gene match: 3. There are 15 residues in the CDR3. The CDR3 DNA sequence: TGTGCCAGCAGCTTTGGACTAGCGGGCTCCGGGGAGCTGTTTTTT. As protein: CASSFGLAGSGELFF.

This clonotype was seen a few times. This chain links TRBV28 with TRBJ2-3; 7 bases agree with TRBD2. With V trimmed by 4 bases and J by 4 bases, 5 bases remained unmatched. Germline values: CDR1 MDHEN, CDR2 SYDVKM. The CDR3 is 14 amino acids. CDR3 in DNA: TGTGCCAGCAGTTCGGGCGGGAGTCCAGATACGCAGTATTTT. Protein sequence: CASSSGGSPDTQYF.